These 15 T cell receptor beta chains came from one sample sequenced in a study of blood T cell repertoires in COVID-19. Libraries were prepared by immunoSEQ multiplex PCR; TCRdb keeps only in-frame clonotypes and omits some of them. The profile shows tens of thousands of clones, over 80% of them singletons. The sequenced sample was peripheral blood. These receptors were collected from a human donor with active COVID-19. The donor label of this sample is uncertain.

The chain is built from TRBV4-3 and TRBJ2-7, with 8 positions matching TRBD1. CDR1 and CDR2 from the germline V gene are LGHNA and YSLEER. The V segment lost 2 bases and the J segment 2 bases; nucleotides outside the gene matches: 5. The length of the CDR3 is 15 residues. CDR3 nucleotides: TGCGCCAGCAGCCAACGTTACAGGGGGGCCTACGAGCAGTACTTC. Translation gives CASSQRYRGAYEQYF.

CDR3 nucleotides: TGTGCCAGCAGCTTAGTAATGGGGAGCTCCTACGAGCAGTACTTC. Protein: CASSLVMGSSYEQYF. This chain joins TRBV7-9 and TRBJ2-7; D possibly corresponds to TRBD2 (5 bases). Germline CDR1 reads SEHNR; CDR2 reads FQNEAQ (reference sequence). Deletions cut 1 base from V and 0 bases from J, with 10 bases between. The CDR3 runs 15 residues.

Relative to its sample, this clone is medium-sized. The V gene is TRBV5-1, the J gene TRBJ2-2, with D possibly matching TRBD1 (5 bases). Germline V CDR1 and CDR2: SGHRS, YFSETQ. This CDR3 region has 15 residues. The V end lost 4 bases, the J end lost 5 bases, and 15 bases lay between the germline ends. As DNA, the CDR3 is TGCGCCAGCAGCCCTGCCCCCAGGGTTACCGGGGAGCTGTTTTTT. It yields the protein CASSPAPRVTGELFF.

In DNA form, the CDR3 reads TGTGCCAGTAGTGGGACAGGGACCCCTTATCAGCCCCAGCATTTT. Translating gives CASSGTGTPYQPQHF. The rearrangement uses TRBV19 and TRBJ1-5; TRBD1 aligns across 9 bases. V gave up 5 bases and J gave up 5 bases; unmatched junction bases: 7. This CDR3 has 15 amino acids. Germline loops: CDR1 LNHDA, CDR2 SQIVND (reference sequence).

The gene calls are TRBV18 and TRBJ2-1; D might be TRBD2 (5 bases). The CDR3 sequence is 15 residues long. CDR1 and CDR2 from the germline V gene are KGHSH and LQKENI. V was cut by 4 bases and J by 1 base, with 11 bases left in between. This CDR3 is CASSRSGVSYNEQFF. For the CDR3, the DNA is TGTGCCAGCTCACGGTCCGGGGTGTCCTACAATGAGCAGTTCTTC.

This clone was observed once. This chain links TRBV27 with TRBJ2-3; TRBD2 might be the D (5 bases). V lost 0 bases and J lost 2, with 12 bases in between. The CDR3 runs 16 residues. Germline V gives CDR1 MNHEY, CDR2 SMNVEV (reference sequence). The CDR3: CASSLSDAGYTDTQYF. In nucleotides, the CDR3 is TGTGCCAGCAGTTTATCCGACGCGGGCTACACAGATACGCAGTATTTT.

The chain is built from TRBV19 and TRBJ2-7, with TRBD1 as a possible D gene (7 bases). The CDR3 loop spans 14 amino acids. Trimming shortened V by 4 bases and J by 0 bases, and 10 bases separated the two germline ends. Germline V gives CDR1 LNHDA, CDR2 SQIVND (reference sequence). In DNA, the CDR3 is TGTGCCAGTAGTACCAGGGGGGACTCCTACGAGCAGTACTTC. Its protein is CASSTRGDSYEQYF.

This rearrangement joins TRBV6-2 or TRBV6-3 to TRBJ1-5; D is unclear. Germline V gives CDR1 MNHEY, CDR2 SVGEGT. V lost 4 bases to trimming and J lost 4 bases, with 8 bases between them. This CDR3 spans 13 amino acids. The CDR3 DNA reads TGTGCCAGCAGTTGGAGCAAAAATCAGCCCCAGCATTTT. This encodes CASSWSKNQPQHF.

Comments on this clone: An end of the junction differs from the germline gene, which may be a read error. This rearrangement joins TRBV6-5 to TRBJ2-1, with a possible D match to TRBD1 (5 bases). This CDR3 is built from 12 residues. Germline V gene lookup returns CDR1 MNHEY and CDR2 SVGAGI. The CDR3 region has the DNA TGTGCCAGCAGTCGTCCTAAGGGGTTACGGCTCTTC. Amino acids: CASSRPKGLRLF.

This rearrangement joins TRBV28 to TRBJ2-2; 10 bases agree with TRBD1. V lost 6 bases, J lost 6 bases, and 16 bases stayed unmatched. Germline V gene sequence: CDR1 MDHEN, CDR2 SYDVKM. This CDR3 spans 18 amino acids. The CDR3 reads CASRPEGQGRVKSGELFF. For the CDR3, the DNA is TGTGCCAGCAGACCCGAGGGACAGGGGCGAGTAAAATCCGGGGAGCTGTTTTTT.

V is TRBV3-1 (or the pseudogene TRBV3-2) and J is TRBJ1-2; D ambiguous. The V end was cut by 1 base, the J end by 8 bases, with 14 bases between. The germline V gene encodes CDR1 LGHDT and CDR2 YNNKEL (reference sequence). This CDR3 comprises 14 residues. The CDR3 nucleotides read TGTGCCAGCAGCCAAGGCTCTTCCCTTGCGGGCTACACCTTC. Its translation: CASSQGSSLAGYTF.

This chain uses TRBV27 with TRBJ2-1; 12 bases map to TRBD2. The V and J ends lost 6 bases and 0 bases, in that order; junction bases with no gene match: 12. Looked up from germline, CDR1 is MNHEY and CDR2 is SMNVEV (reference sequence). CDR3 length equals 19 residues. The CDR3 region is CASRRGRTSGTYSYNEQFF. CDR3 nucleotide sequence: TGTGCCAGCAGACGGGGGAGGACTAGCGGGACCTACTCCTACAATGAGCAGTTCTTC.

The chain combines TRBV7-3 with TRBJ2-2, with TRBD1 matching 10 bases. Unmatched junction bases numbered 8, after V lost 9 bases and J lost 7 bases. This CDR3 contains 14 residues. CDR1 and CDR2 (germline): SGHTA, FQGTGA. CDR3 amino acids: CASSGQGQSGELFF. CDR3 sequence (DNA): TGTGCCAGTTCGGGACAGGGGCAAAGCGGGGAGCTGTTTTTT.

In regard to this clone: The junction differs from germline at one of its ends, possibly a read error. V gene TRBV11-2 combines with J gene TRBJ2-7, with 9 bases aligning to TRBD1. The CDR3 is 16 residues long. CDR1 and CDR2 (germline): SGHAT, FQNNGV. The CDR3 sequence: CASTLFSGTGTYEQYF. Written as DNA, the CDR3 is TGTGCCAGCACCTTATTCTCCGGGACAGGGACCTACGAGCAGTACTTC.

The V gene is TRBV15, the J gene TRBJ2-7; TRBD2 is a possible D gene (5 bases). Deletions cut 0 bases from V and 2 bases from J, with 11 bases between. The CDR3 totals 15 residues. In germline, CDR1 is LNHNV, CDR2 YYDKDF (reference sequence). The CDR3 loop is CATSRDLRGPYEQYF. The CDR3 DNA reads TGTGCCACCAGCAGAGATCTTCGAGGGCCCTACGAGCAGTACTTC.